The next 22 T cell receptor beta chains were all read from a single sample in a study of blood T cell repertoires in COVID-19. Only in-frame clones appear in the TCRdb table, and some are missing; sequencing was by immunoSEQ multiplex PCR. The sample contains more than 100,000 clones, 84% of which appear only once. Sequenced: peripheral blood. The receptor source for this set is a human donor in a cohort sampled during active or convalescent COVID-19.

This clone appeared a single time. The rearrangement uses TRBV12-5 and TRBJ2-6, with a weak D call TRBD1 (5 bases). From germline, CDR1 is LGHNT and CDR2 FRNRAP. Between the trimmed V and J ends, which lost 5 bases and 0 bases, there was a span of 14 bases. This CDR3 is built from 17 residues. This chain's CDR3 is CASGGSRAISGANVLTF. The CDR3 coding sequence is TGTGCTAGTGGTGGGTCCAGGGCTATCTCTGGGGCCAACGTCCTGACTTTC.

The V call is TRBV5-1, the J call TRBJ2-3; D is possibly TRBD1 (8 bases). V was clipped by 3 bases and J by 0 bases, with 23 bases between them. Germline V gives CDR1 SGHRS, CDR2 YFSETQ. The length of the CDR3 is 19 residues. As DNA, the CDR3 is TGCGCCAGCAGCTACAGGGGGGTTTTGGCGGGGGCCAGCACAGATACGCAGTATTTT. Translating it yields CASSYRGVLAGASTDTQYF.

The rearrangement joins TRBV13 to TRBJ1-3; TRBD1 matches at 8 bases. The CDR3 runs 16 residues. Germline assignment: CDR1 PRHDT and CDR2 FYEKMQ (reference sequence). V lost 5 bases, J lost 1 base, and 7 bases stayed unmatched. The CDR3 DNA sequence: TGTGCCAGCAGCCCCGGACAGGGAAGATCTGGAAACACCATATATTTT. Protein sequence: CASSPGQGRSGNTIYF.

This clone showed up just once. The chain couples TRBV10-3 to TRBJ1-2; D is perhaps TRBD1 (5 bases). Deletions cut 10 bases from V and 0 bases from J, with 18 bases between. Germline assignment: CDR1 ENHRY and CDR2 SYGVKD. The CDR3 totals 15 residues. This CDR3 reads CATGALELANYGYTF. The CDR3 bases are TGTGCCACTGGGGCCCTCGAATTAGCTAACTATGGCTACACCTTC.

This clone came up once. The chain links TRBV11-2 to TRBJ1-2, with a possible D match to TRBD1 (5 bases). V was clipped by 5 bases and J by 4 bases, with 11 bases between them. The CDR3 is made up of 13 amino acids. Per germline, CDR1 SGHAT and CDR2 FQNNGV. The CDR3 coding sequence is TGTGCCAGCAGCATGACAGCCGGCTATGGCTACACCTTC. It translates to CASSMTAGYGYTF.

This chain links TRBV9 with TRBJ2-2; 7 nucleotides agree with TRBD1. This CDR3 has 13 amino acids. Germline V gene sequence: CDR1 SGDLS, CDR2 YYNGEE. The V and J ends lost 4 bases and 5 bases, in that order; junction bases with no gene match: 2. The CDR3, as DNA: TGTGCCAGCAGCCCGACAGGGACCGGGGAGCTGTTTTTT. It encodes CASSPTGTGELFF.

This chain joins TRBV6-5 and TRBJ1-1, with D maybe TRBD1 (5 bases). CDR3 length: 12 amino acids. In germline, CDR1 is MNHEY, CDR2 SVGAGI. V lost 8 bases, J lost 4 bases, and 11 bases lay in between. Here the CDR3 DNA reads TGTGCCAGCCGAACAGGTGGCACTGAAGCTTTCTTT. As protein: CASRTGGTEAFF.

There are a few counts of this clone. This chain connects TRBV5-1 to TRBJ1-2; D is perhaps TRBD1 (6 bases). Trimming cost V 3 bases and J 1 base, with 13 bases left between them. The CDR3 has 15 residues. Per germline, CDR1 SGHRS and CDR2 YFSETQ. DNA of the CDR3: TGCGCCAGCAGCTCTGGGGGCTCAAATAACTATGGCTACACCTTC. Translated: CASSSGGSNNYGYTF.

In DNA, the CDR3 is TGTGCCAGCAGTGACAGCCTATTTAACTATGGCTACACCTTC. Protein product: CASSDSLFNYGYTF. V gene TRBV6-6 combines with J gene TRBJ1-2; D is possibly TRBD1 (5 bases). Trimming left V 5 bases short and J 1 base short, with 11 bases between. The CDR3 length is 14 residues. Per the germline V gene, CDR1 is MNHNY and CDR2 is SVGAGI (reference sequence).

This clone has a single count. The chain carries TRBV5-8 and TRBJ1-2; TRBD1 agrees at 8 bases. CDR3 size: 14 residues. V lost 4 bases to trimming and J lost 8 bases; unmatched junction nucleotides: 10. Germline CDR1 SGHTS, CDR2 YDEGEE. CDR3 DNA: TGTGCCAGCAGCCGACGACCTAGGACAGGGGGCTACACCTTC. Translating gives CASSRRPRTGGYTF.

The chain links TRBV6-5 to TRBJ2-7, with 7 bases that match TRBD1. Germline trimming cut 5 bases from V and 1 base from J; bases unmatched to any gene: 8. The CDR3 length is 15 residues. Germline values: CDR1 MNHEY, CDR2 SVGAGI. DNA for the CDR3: TGTGCCAGCAGTCCGACAAAGGGACAGTCCTACGAGCAGTACTTC. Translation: CASSPTKGQSYEQYF.

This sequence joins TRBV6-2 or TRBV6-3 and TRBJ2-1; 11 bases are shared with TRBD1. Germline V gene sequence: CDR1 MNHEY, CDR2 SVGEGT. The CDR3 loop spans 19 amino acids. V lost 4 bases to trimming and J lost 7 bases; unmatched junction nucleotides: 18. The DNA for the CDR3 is TGTGCCAGCAGTTCGAACCGGGACAGGGGGTCCCTTCAGAGGAATGAGCAGTTCTTC. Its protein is CASSSNRDRGSLQRNEQFF.

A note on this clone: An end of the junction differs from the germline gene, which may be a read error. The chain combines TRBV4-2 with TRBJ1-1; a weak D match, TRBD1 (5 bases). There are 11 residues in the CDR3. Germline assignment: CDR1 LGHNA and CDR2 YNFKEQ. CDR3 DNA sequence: TGTGCCAGCAGCCTGGGGCCTTACAAGGGATTT. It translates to CASSLGPYKGF.

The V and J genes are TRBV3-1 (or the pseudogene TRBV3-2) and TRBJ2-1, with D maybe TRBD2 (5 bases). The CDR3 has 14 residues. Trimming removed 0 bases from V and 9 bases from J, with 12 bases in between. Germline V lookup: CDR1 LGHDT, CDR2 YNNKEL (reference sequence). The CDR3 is CASSQETFEGEQFF. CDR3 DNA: TGTGCCAGCAGCCAAGAAACTTTCGAGGGTGAGCAGTTCTTC.

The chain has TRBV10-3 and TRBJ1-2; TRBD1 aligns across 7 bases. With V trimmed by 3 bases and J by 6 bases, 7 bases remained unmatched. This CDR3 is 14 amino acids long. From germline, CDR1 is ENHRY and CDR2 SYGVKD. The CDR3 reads CAISDLGGTDGYTF. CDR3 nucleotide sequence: TGTGCCATCAGTGACCTAGGGGGGACAGATGGCTACACCTTC.

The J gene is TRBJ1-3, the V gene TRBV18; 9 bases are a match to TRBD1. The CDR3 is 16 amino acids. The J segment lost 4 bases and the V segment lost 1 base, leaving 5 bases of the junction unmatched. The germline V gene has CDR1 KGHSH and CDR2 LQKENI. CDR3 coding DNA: TGTGCCAGCTCACCACACCCCGGGACAGGGGGAAACACCATATATTTT. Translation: CASSPHPGTGGNTIYF. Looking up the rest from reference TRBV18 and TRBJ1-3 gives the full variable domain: NAGVMQNPRHLVRRRGQEARLRCSPMKGHSHVYWYRQLPEEGLKFMVYLQKENIIDESGMPKERFSAEFPKEGPSILRIQQVVRGDSAAYFCASSPHPGTGGNTIYFGEGSWLTVV.

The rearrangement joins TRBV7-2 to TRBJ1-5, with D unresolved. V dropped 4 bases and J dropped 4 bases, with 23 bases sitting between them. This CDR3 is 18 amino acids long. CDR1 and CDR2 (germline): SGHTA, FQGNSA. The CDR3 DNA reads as TGTGCCAGCAGCTCCGACTACCACACCCGACTGACAAATCAGCCCCAGCATTTT. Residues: CASSSDYHTRLTNQPQHF.

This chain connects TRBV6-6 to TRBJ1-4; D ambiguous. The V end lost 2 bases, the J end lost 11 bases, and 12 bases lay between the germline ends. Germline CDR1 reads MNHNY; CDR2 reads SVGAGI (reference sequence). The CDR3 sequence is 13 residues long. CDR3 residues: CASSYGDGSKLFF. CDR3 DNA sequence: TGTGCCAGCAGTTACGGAGACGGCTCTAAACTGTTTTTT.

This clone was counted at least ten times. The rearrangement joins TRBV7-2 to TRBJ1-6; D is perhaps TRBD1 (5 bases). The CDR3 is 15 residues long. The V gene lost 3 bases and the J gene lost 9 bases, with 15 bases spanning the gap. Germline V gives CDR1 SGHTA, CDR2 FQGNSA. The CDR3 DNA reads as TGTGCCAGCAGCTTGAATGCGGGGGGGAGTTCACCCCTCCACTTT. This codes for CASSLNAGGSSPLHF.

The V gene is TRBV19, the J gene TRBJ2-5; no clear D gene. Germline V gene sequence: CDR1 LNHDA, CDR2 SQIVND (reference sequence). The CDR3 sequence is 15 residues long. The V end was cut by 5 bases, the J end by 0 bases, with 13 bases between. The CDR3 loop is CASSLSERYQETQYF. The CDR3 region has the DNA TGTGCCAGTAGTCTGTCCGAACGGTACCAAGAGACCCAGTACTTC.

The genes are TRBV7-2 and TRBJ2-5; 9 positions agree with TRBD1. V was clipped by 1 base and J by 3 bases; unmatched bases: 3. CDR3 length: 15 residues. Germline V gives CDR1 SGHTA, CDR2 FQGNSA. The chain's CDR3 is CASSLDRGLEETQYF. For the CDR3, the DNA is TGTGCCAGCAGCTTAGACAGGGGGCTGGAAGAGACCCAGTACTTC.

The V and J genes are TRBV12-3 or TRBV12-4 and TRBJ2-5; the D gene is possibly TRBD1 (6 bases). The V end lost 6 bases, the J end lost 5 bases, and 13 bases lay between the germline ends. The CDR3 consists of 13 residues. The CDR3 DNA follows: TGTGCCAGCAGATGGGACACTTTTGAGACCCAGTACTTC. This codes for CASRWDTFETQYF.